This entry lists 27 T cell receptor beta chains sequenced from one sample in a study of blood T cell repertoires in COVID-19. The method was immunoSEQ multiplex PCR; TCRdb's version includes in-frame clones alone and lacks a portion of them. The table has some 62,000 clones, approximately 92% seen once. The sequenced sample was peripheral blood. Receptors originate from a woman aged 55-70 years with COVID-19, enrolled during active disease.

This sequence joins TRBV5-1 and TRBJ1-1; the D is unclear. Trimming took off 3 bases at V and 3 bases at J, with 6 bases between the two ends. This CDR3 comprises 12 residues. Germline CDR1 and CDR2: SGHRS and YFSETQ. In DNA form, the CDR3 reads TGCGCCAGCAGCTACACCGACACTGAAGCTTTCTTT. The encoded protein is CASSYTDTEAFF.

The chain carries TRBV29-1 and TRBJ1-1; tentative D call: TRBD1 (6 bases). Trimming took 1 base from V and 2 from J, leaving 17 bases between them. This CDR3 has 16 residues. From germline, CDR1 is SQVTM and CDR2 ANQGSEA. CDR3 residues: CSVEAFGQGSNTEAFF. The CDR3, as DNA: TGCAGCGTTGAAGCGTTTGGGCAGGGGAGCAACACTGAAGCTTTCTTT.

J is TRBJ1-3 and V is TRBV30; the D is unclear. V lost 5 bases to trimming and J lost 3 bases, with 11 bases between them. This CDR3 is 13 amino acids long. Germline V lookup: CDR1 GTSNPN, CDR2 SVGIG (reference sequence). The CDR3 loop reads CAWQRLSGNTIYF. The CDR3 nucleotides read TGTGCCTGGCAACGCCTCAGTGGAAACACCATATATTTT.

Comment on this clone: Mismatch with germline at one junction end may stem from a read error. Other DNA sequences within the sample encode an identical CDR3. The J gene is TRBJ2-7, the V gene TRBV6-2 or TRBV6-3; 8 bases line up with TRBD2. Germline V gene data show CDR1 as MNHEY and CDR2 as SVGEGT. The CDR3 is 16 amino acids. The CDR3 protein is CASSDSSGLGVGEQYF. The CDR3 nucleotides read TGTGCCAGCAGTGACTCATCGGGACTAGGAGTGGGAGAGCAGTATTTC.

V and J are TRBV24-1 and TRBJ2-1, with D tentatively TRBD1 (5 bases). In germline, CDR1 is KGHDR, CDR2 SFDVKD. V shed 5 bases and J shed 5 bases, with 21 bases lying between them. The CDR3 has 17 amino acids. The CDR3 DNA sequence: TGTGCCACCAGTGCACTATCAGGGTCCCAGGGCGACAATGAGCAGTTCTTC. Translating gives CATSALSGSQGDNEQFF.

This clone was counted a single time. J is TRBJ2-7 and V is TRBV7-2; 8 positions match TRBD2. Germline V gene lookup returns CDR1 SGHTA and CDR2 FQGNSA. This CDR3 region has 14 residues. The V and J ends lost 3 bases and 4 bases, in that order; junction bases with no gene match: 5. In DNA, the CDR3 is TGTGCCAGCAGCTTCCGGACTAGCAGTTACGAGCAGTACTTC. Translating gives CASSFRTSSYEQYF.

As for this clone: No DNA is shown, since the ends of the CDR3 on it are uncertain; the CDR3 is the one TCRdb lists. The chain combines TRBV27 with TRBJ1-2. From germline, CDR1 is MNHEY and CDR2 SMNVEV (reference sequence). The CDR3 numbers 14 amino acids, ends counted. CDR3 in amino acids: CASSTSTRAYGYTF.

This chain uses TRBV10-3 with TRBJ2-7, with D possibly matching TRBD1 (5 bases). The CDR3 is made up of 15 amino acids. Germline V gene data show CDR1 as ENHRY and CDR2 as SYGVKD. The V end was cut by 6 bases, the J end by 3 bases, with 18 bases between. CDR3 sequence (DNA): TGTGCCATCAGGAAACAAGGACAATCTAACTACGAGCAGTACTTC. It codes for CAIRKQGQSNYEQYF.

This clone was seen once. This chain connects TRBV6-5 to TRBJ1-5; 7 positions match TRBD1. Germline V gene lookup returns CDR1 MNHEY and CDR2 SVGAGI. Unmatched junction bases numbered 3, after V lost 4 bases and J lost 3 bases. The CDR3 length is 14 residues. The CDR3 nucleotides read TGTGCCAGCAGTTCTGGACAGGTCAATCAGCCCCAGCATTTT. Protein sequence: CASSSGQVNQPQHF.

The chain links TRBV6-4 to TRBJ2-1, with 9 bases that match TRBD2. Trimming cost V 2 bases and J 9 bases; bases outside gene matches: 5. CDR3 length: 14 amino acids. Germline values: CDR1 MRHNA, CDR2 SNTAGT. CDR3 in DNA: TGTGCCAGCAGTGACGACGGGACTAGCAGTGAGCAGTTCTTC. Translation: CASSDDGTSSEQFF.

This chain joins TRBV7-2 and TRBJ1-1; D remains ambiguous. Germline CDR1 reads SGHTA; CDR2 reads FQGNSA. Trimming pared 2 bases from V and 1 base from J, leaving 14 bases between. The CDR3 length is 16 residues. Here the CDR3 reads CASSLPEIATNTEAFF. The CDR3 DNA is TGTGCCAGCAGCTTACCTGAGATCGCAACGAACACTGAAGCTTTCTTT.

The chain links TRBV15 to TRBJ1-4; possibly TRBD1 for D (6 bases). This CDR3 comprises 15 residues. The ends were cut back, 0 bases at V and 6 bases at J, with 11 bases in the middle. Germline values: CDR1 LNHNV, CDR2 YYDKDF (reference sequence). The CDR3 protein is CATSREGAGDEKLFF. CDR3 bases: TGTGCCACCAGCAGAGAAGGGGCAGGGGATGAAAAACTGTTTTTT.

The genes are TRBV5-6 and TRBJ1-3, with 7 bases fitting TRBD1. The CDR3 contains 16 residues. The germline V gene encodes CDR1 SGHDT and CDR2 YYEEEE. The trim removed 4 bases at V and 2 bases at J, leaving 9 bases unmatched. The CDR3 DNA reads as TGTGCCAGCAGCCCTTCCGGGCAGGGGGCTGGAAACACCATATATTTT. Translated, it gives CASSPSGQGAGNTIYF.

The chain combines TRBV4-2 with TRBJ2-7; 7 bases align to TRBD2. The ends lost 3 bases at V and 2 bases at J; junction bases unmatched: 4. The CDR3 is 14 residues long. Germline CDR1 reads LGHNA; CDR2 reads YNFKEQ. The CDR3 bases are TGTGCCAGCAGCCATCTAGCGGCACCCTACGAGCAGTACTTC. It translates to CASSHLAAPYEQYF.

This clone has only a few counts. CDR3: CASSKRRTDSSFRATIYF. CDR3 sequence (DNA): TGTGCCAGCAGCAAAAGGAGGACAGACTCAAGTTTTAGGGCCACCATATATTTT. The chain employs TRBV21-1 and TRBJ1-3; the DNA was not used to check the table's D call, TRBD1. TRBV21-1 is deemed a pseudogene. The CDR3 covers 18 residues.

The chain recombines TRBV7-3 with TRBJ2-2, with 15 bases matching TRBD2. V lost 2 bases to trimming and J lost 5 bases; unmatched junction nucleotides: 3. Germline assignment: CDR1 SGHTA and CDR2 FQGTGA. The CDR3 runs to 17 residues. CDR3 residues: CASSLAGLAGGTGELFF. The CDR3 DNA sequence: TGTGCCAGCAGCTTAGCCGGACTAGCGGGAGGGACCGGGGAGCTGTTTTTT.

This sequence joins TRBV28 and TRBJ2-3, with 8 bases matching TRBD2. CDR1 is MDHEN, CDR2 SYDVKM, per germline. The V segment lost 6 bases and the J segment 0 bases; nucleotides outside the gene matches: 2. This CDR3 spans 14 amino acids. CDR3 sequence reads: CASSVAGSTDTQYF. Written as DNA, the CDR3 is TGTGCCAGCAGCGTAGCGGGAAGCACAGATACGCAGTATTTT.

This clone showed up just once. V and J are TRBV19 and TRBJ1-2, with D unclear. V dropped 3 bases and J dropped 2 bases, with 13 bases sitting between them. The germline gives CDR1 LNHDA, CDR2 SQIVND (reference sequence). This CDR3 has 15 amino acids. The CDR3 protein is CASSIVGSGNYGYTF. CDR3 in DNA: TGTGCCAGTAGTATTGTCGGGTCGGGGAACTATGGCTACACCTTC.

The chain joins TRBV9 to TRBJ2-1; the match to TRBD1 covers 9 bases. V lost 0 bases to trimming and J lost 3 bases; unmatched junction nucleotides: 4. Germline CDR1 reads SGDLS; CDR2 reads YYNGEE. The CDR3 sequence is 16 residues long. The CDR3 nucleotides read TGTGCCAGCAGCGTAGCCGACAGGGGGTACTACAATGAGCAGTTCTTC. Amino acid sequence: CASSVADRGYYNEQFF.

The chain carries TRBV19 and TRBJ1-5; the match to TRBD1 covers 11 bases. With 2 bases clipped from V and 5 bases from J, the junction kept 5 bases outside the gene matches. The CDR3 covers 16 residues. From germline, CDR1 is LNHDA and CDR2 SQIVND (reference sequence). The CDR3 reads CASSIRPDRGHQPQHF. The CDR3 nucleotides are TGTGCCAGTAGTATACGACCGGACAGGGGGCATCAGCCCCAGCATTTT.

The J gene is TRBJ1-1, the V gene TRBV9, with 8 bases matching TRBD1. The CDR3 has 16 amino acids. Germline values: CDR1 SGDLS, CDR2 YYNGEE. V gave up 2 bases and J gave up 5 bases; unmatched junction bases: 11. CDR3 region: CASSVSTGGKRTEAFF. For the CDR3, the DNA is TGTGCCAGCAGCGTCTCTACAGGGGGAAAAAGAACTGAAGCTTTCTTT.

The chain couples TRBV10-3 to TRBJ2-7; the D is unclear. The CDR3 length is 15 residues. CDR1 ENHRY and CDR2 SYGVKD come from the germline V gene. V lost 3 bases to trimming and J lost 0 bases, with 12 bases between them. The CDR3 spells CAISDGAASSYEQYF. The CDR3 DNA reads TGTGCCATCAGTGACGGAGCCGCTAGCTCCTACGAGCAGTACTTC.

The V and J genes are TRBV7-2 and TRBJ1-1, with TRBD1 identical over 7 bases. The V gene end was trimmed by 2 bases and the J gene end by 6 bases; junction bases not matched to a gene: 6. From germline, CDR1 is SGHTA and CDR2 FQGNSA. CDR3 length: 14 amino acids. The CDR3 DNA reads TGTGCCAGCAGCTTAATCCGGACAGGAGCTGAAGCTTTCTTT. It yields the protein CASSLIRTGAEAFF.

This sequence joins TRBV3-1 (or the pseudogene TRBV3-2) and TRBJ2-1; 8 bases fit TRBD2. The germline CDR1 and CDR2 sequences are LGHDT and YNNKEL (reference sequence). The CDR3 covers 18 residues. Trimming removed 6 bases from V and 7 bases from J; junction bases left unmatched: 20. CDR3 coding DNA: TGTGCCAGCAGTCATTTTCCGTTGATGGGCGGGAGGAGGAATGAGCAGTTCTTC. It specifies CASSHFPLMGGRRNEQFF.

This clone was picked up one time. The chain couples TRBV6-5 to TRBJ1-1; 10 bases map to TRBD1. The germline CDR1 and CDR2 sequences are MNHEY and SVGAGI. The length of the CDR3 is 16 residues. With 2 bases clipped from V and 1 base from J, the junction kept 4 bases outside the gene matches. The CDR3 DNA is TGTGCCAGCAGTTACCCAGGGACAGGGGCGAACACTGAAGCTTTCTTT. It codes for CASSYPGTGANTEAFF.

CDR3 protein: CASSDGTGGADTQYF. The CDR3 nucleotides are TGTGCCAGCAGTGACGGGACAGGGGGCGCAGATACGCAGTATTTT. The chain employs TRBV6-4 and TRBJ2-3, with 12 bases fitting TRBD1. J gave up 4 bases and V 2 bases, and 1 base lay outside the gene matches. The CDR3 is 15 residues long. In germline, CDR1 is MRHNA, CDR2 SNTAGT.

This clone has just one count. This chain connects TRBV9 to TRBJ2-1; TRBD1 matches 9 bases. The germline gives CDR1 SGDLS, CDR2 YYNGEE. The CDR3 covers 15 residues. Germline trimming cut 3 bases from V and 5 bases from J; bases unmatched to any gene: 6. The CDR3: CASSARDRENNEQFF. CDR3 in DNA: TGTGCCAGCAGCGCCCGGGACAGGGAAAACAATGAGCAGTTCTTC.